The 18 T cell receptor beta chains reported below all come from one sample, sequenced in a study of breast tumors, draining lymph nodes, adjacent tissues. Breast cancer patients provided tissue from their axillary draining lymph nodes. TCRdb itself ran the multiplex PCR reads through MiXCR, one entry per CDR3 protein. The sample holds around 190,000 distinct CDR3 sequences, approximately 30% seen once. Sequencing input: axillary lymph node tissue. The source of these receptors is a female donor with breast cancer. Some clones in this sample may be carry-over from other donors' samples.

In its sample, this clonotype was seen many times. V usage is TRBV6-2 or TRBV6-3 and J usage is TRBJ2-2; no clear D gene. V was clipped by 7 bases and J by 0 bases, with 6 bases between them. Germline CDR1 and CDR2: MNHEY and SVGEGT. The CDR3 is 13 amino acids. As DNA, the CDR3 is TGTGCCAGCATCTCAACGAACACCGGGGAGCTGTTTTTT. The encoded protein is CASISTNTGELFF.

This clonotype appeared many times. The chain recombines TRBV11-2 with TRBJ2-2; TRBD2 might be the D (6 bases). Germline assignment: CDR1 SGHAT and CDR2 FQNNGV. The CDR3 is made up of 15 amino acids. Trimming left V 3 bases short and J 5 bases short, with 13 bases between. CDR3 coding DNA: TGTGCCAGCAGCTTGGACCGGGGGAGTACCGGGGAGCTGTTTTTT. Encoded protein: CASSLDRGSTGELFF. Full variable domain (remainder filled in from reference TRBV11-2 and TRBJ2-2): EAGVAQSPRYKIIEKRQSVAFWCNPISGHATLYWYQQILGQGPKLLIQFQNNGVVDDSQLPKDRFSAERLKGVDSTLKIQPAKLEDSAVYLCASSLDRGSTGELFFGEGSRLTVL.

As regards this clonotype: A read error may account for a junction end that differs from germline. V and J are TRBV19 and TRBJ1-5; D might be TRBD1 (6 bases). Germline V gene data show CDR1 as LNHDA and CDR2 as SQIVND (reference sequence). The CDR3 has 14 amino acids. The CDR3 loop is CASGISGGATYEHF. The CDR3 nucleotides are TGTGCCAGTGGTATTTCTGGGGGCGCCACCTACGAGCATTTT.

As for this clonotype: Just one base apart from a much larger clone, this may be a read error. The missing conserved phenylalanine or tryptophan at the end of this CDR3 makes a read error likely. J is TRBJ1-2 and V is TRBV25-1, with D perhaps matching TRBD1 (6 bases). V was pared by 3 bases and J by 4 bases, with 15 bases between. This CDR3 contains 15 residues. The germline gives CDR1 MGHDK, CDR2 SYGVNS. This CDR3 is CASSDSPTGSYGYTL. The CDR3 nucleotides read TGTGCCAGCAGTGATAGTCCCACAGGGTCCTATGGCTACACCCTC.

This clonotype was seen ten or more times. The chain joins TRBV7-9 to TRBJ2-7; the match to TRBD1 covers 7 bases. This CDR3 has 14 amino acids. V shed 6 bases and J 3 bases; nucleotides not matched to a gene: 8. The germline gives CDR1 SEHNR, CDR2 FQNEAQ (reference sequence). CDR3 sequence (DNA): TGTGCCAGCAGGGATCGACAGGGAATCTACGAGCAGTACTTC. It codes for CASRDRQGIYEQYF.

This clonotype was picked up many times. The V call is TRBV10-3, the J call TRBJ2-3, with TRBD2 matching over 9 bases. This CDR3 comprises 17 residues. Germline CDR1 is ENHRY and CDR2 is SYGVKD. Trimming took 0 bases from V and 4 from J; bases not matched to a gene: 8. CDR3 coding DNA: TGTGCCATCAGTGAGTCAGTAGCGGGAGTCGGATCAGATACGCAGTATTTT. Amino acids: CAISESVAGVGSDTQYF.

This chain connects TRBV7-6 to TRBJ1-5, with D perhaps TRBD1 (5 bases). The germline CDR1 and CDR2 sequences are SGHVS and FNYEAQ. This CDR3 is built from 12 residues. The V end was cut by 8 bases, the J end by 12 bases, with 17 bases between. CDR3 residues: CASAPGGKRQHF. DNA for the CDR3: TGTGCCAGCGCCCCTGGGGGGAAGCGCCAGCATTTT. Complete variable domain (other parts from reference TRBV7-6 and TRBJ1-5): GAGVSQSPRYKVTKRGQDVALRCDPISGHVSLYWYRQALGQGPEFLTYFNYEAQQDKSGLPNDRFSAERPEGSISTLTIQRTEQRDSAMYRCASAPGGKRQHFGDGTRLSIL.

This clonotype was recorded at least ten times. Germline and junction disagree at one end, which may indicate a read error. The CDR3 DNA follows: TGTGCCAGTACCACACAACCGGGCCGCCGGCGAGACACCGGGGAGCTATTTTTT. Its protein is CASTTQPGRRRDTGELFF. The chain joins TRBV19 to TRBJ2-2, with a weak D call TRBD2 (5 bases). Germline CDR1 and CDR2: LNHDA and SQIVND (reference sequence). The CDR3 extends over 18 amino acids.

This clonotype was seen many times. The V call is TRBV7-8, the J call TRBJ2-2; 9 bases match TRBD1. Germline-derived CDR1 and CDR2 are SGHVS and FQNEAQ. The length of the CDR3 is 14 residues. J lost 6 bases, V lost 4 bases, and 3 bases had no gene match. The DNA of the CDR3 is TGTGCCAGCAGCTCGCGACAGGGGGCCGGGGAGCTGTTTTTT. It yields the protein CASSSRQGAGELFF.

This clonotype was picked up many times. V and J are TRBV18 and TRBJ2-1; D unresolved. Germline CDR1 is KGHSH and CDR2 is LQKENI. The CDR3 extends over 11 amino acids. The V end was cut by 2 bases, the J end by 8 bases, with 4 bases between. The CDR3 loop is CASSPFDEQFF. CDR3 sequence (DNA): TGTGCCAGCTCACCATTCGATGAGCAGTTCTTC.

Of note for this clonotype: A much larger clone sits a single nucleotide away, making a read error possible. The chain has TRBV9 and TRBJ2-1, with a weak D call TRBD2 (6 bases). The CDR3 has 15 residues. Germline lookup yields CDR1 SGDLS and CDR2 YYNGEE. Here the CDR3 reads CASGVSGTSYNEQFF. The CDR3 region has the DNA TGTGCCAGCGGCGTTAGCGGAACCTCCTACAATGAGCAGTTCTTC. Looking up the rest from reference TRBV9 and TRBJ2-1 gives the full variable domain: DSGVTQTPKHLITATGQRVTLRCSPRSGDLSVYWYQQSLDQGLQFLIQYYNGEERAKGNILERFSAQQFPDLHSELNLSSLELGDSALYFCASGVSGTSYNEQFFGPGTRLTVL.

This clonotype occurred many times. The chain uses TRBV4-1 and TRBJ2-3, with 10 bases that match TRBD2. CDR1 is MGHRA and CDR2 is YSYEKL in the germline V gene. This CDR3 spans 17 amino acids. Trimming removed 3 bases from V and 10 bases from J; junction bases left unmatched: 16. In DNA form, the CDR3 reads TGCGCCAGCAGCCAGGCTGGGCAAGCGGGGGGGCAAGGATCGCAGTATTTT. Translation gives CASSQAGQAGGQGSQYF.

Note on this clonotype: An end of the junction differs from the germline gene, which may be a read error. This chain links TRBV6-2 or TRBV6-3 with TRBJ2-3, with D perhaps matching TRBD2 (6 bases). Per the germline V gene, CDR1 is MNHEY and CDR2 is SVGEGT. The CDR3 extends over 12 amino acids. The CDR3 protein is CTSREGWEAQYF. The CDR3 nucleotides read TGTACCAGCAGAGAAGGGTGGGAGGCGCAGTATTTT.

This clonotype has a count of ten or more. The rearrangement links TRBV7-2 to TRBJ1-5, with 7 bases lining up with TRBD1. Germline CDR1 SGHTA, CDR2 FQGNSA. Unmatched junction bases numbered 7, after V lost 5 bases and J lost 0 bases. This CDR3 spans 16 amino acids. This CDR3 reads CASSRGQTYSNQPQHF. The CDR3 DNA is TGTGCCAGCAGCCGGGGACAGACATATAGCAATCAGCCCCAGCATTTT. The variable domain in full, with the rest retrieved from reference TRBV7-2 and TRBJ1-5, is GAGVSQSPSNKVTEKGKDVELRCDPISGHTALYWYRQSLGQGLEFLIYFQGNSAPDKSGLPSDRFSAERTGGSVSTLTIQRTQQEDSAVYLCASSRGQTYSNQPQHFGDGTRLSIL.

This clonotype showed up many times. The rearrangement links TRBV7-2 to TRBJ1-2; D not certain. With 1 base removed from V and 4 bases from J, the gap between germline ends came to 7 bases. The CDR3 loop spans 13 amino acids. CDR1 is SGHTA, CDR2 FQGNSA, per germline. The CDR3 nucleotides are TGTGCCAGCAGCTTAGAAGTCCCCTATGGCTACACCTTC. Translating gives CASSLEVPYGYTF.

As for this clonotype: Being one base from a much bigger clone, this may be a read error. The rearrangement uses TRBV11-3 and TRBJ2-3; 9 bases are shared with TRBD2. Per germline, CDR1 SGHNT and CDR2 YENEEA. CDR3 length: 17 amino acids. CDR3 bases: TGTGCCTGCAGCTTGGAGGTGGGCGGGGGGGCCCCAGATACGCAGTATTTT. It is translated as CACSLEVGGGAPDTQYF.

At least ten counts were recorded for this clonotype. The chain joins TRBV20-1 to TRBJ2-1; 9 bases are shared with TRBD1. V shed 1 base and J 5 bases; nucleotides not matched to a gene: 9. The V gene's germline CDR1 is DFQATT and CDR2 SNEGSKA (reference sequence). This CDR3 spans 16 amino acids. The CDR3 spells CSARADRGRDNNEQFF. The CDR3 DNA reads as TGCAGTGCTAGAGCCGACAGGGGGAGGGATAACAATGAGCAGTTCTTC.

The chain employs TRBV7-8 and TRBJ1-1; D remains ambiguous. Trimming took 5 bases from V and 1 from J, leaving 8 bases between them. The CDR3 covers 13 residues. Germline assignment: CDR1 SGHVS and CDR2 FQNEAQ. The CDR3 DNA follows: TGTGCCAGCAGCCCCGACCCGAACACTGAAGCTTTCTTT. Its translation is CASSPDPNTEAFF.